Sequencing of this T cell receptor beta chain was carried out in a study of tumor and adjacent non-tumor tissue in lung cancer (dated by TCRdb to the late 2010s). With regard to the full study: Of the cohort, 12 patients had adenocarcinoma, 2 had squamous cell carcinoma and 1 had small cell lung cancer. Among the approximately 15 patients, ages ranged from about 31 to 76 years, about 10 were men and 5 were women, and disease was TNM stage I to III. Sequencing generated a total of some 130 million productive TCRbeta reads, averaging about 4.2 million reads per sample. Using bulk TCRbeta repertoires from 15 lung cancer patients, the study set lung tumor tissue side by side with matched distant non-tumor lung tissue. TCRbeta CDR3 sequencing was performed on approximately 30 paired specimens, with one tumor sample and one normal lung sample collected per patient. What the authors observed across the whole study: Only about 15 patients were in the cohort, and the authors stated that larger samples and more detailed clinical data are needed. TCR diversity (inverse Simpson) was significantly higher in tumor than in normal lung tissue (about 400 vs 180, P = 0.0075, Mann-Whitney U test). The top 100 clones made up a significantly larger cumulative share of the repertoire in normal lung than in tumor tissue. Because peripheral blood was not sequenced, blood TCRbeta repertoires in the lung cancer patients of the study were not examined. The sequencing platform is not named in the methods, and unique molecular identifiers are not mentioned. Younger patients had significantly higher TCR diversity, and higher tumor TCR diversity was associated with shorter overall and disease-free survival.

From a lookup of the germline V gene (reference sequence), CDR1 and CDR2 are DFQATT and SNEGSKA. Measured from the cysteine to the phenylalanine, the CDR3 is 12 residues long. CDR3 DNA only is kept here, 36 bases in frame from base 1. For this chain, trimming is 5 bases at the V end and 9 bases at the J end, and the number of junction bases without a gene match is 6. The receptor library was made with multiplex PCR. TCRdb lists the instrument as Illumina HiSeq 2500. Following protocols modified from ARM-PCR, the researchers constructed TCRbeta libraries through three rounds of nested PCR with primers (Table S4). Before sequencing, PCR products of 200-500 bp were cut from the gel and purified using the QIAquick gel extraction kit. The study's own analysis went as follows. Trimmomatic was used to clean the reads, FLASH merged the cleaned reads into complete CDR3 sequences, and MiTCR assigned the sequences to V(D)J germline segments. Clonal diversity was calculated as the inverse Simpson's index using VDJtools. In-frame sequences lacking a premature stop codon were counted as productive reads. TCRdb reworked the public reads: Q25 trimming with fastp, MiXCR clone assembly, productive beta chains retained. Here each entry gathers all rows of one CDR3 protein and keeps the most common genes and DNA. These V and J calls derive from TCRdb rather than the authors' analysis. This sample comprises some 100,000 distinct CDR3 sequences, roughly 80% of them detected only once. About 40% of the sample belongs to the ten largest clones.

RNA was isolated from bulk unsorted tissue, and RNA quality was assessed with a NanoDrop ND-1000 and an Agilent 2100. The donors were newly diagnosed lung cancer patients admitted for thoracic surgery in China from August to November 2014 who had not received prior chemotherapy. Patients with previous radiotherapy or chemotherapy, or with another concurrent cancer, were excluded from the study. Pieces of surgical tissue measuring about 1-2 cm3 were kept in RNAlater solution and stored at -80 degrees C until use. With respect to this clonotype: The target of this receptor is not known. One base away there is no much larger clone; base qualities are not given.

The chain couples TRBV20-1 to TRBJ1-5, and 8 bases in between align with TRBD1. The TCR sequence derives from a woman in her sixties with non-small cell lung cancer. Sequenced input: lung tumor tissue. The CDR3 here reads CSAGQGSRPQHF. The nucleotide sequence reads TGCAGTGCTGGACAGGGTAGTCGGCCCCAGCATTTT.